Shown below are 26 T cell receptor beta chains from a single sample sequenced in a study of lymphopenia after photon versus proton radiotherapy (dated by TCRdb to about 2019). Library preparation used the immunoSEQ multiplex PCR assay. TCRdb provides this immuneACCESS table in a form limited to in-frame rearrangements. Some clones are lacking; in checked studies, under half of them reflect an unresolved V gene, and why the rest are absent is not known. The sample records 160,000 or so clones, 88% of which are singletons. The top ten clonotypes cover around 4.6% of the sample. The material was peripheral blood, obtained from a patient treated with photon-based radiotherapy. These receptors were taken from a man aged 45-65 years with gastric cancer.

The gene calls are TRBV19 and TRBJ1-4; 10 bases match TRBD1. The CDR3 consists of 17 residues. V was clipped by 3 bases and J by 2 bases; unmatched bases: 6. The germline V gene encodes CDR1 LNHDA and CDR2 SQIVND (reference sequence). The CDR3 coding sequence is TGTGCCAGTAGTATGTCGGACAGGGGGAAGACTAATGAAAAACTGTTTTTT. Translated: CASSMSDRGKTNEKLFF.

CDR3: CASSLRDRYTDTQYF. The CDR3 DNA sequence: TGTGCCAGCAGTTTACGGGACAGGTACACAGATACGCAGTATTTT. The gene calls are TRBV28 and TRBJ2-3; 8 bases match TRBD1. Germline CDR1 is MDHEN and CDR2 is SYDVKM. This CDR3 is built from 15 residues. J was trimmed by 2 bases and V by 2 bases; bases with no gene match: 3.

The chain employs TRBV5-1 and TRBJ2-7; 8 bases agree with TRBD2. Germline CDR1 is SGHRS and CDR2 is YFSETQ. The CDR3 extends over 14 amino acids. Trimming at V came to 3 bases and at J to 3 bases, leaving 5 bases not matched to a gene. The CDR3 loop is CASSSPGLDYEQYF. The CDR3 DNA sequence: TGCGCCAGCAGCTCGCCGGGACTAGACTACGAGCAGTACTTC. Together with reference TRBV5-1 and TRBJ2-7, the CDR3 gives the full variable domain: KAGVTQTPRYLIKTRGQQVTLSCSPISGHRSVSWYQQTPGQGLQFLFEYFSETQRNKGNFPGRFSGRQFSNSRSEMNVSTLELGDSALYLCASSSPGLDYEQYFGPGTRLTVT.

The J gene is TRBJ1-1, the V gene TRBV6-1, with D hard to call. Per the germline V gene, CDR1 is MNHNS and CDR2 is SASEGT. V was pared by 2 bases and J by 1 base, with 8 bases between. This CDR3 region has 14 residues. The DNA of the CDR3 is TGTGCCAGCAGTGAACCCCCCGGGAACACTGAAGCTTTCTTT. Protein: CASSEPPGNTEAFF.

The chain uses TRBV7-7 and TRBJ2-7; tentatively, D is TRBD2 (6 bases). Germline V gene sequence: CDR1 SSHAT, CDR2 FNYEAQ (reference sequence). The V end was cut by 0 bases, the J end by 7 bases, with 10 bases between. The CDR3 spans 13 residues. DNA of the CDR3: TGTGCCAGCAGCTTAGCTGGCGGGACGGAGCAGTACTTC. This codes for CASSLAGGTEQYF.

The chain joins TRBV7-2 to TRBJ1-5; D gene uncertain. The CDR3 is made up of 13 amino acids. V lost 1 base to trimming and J lost 9 bases, with 10 bases between them. CDR1 and CDR2 (germline): SGHTA, FQGNSA. For the CDR3, the DNA is TGTGCCAGCAGCTTAGAACGGCTTAGGCCCCAGCATTTT. It is translated as CASSLERLRPQHF.

The chain recombines TRBV11-1 with TRBJ2-7, with 11 bases lining up with TRBD2. CDR3 length: 17 residues. J gave up 7 bases and V 5 bases, and 16 bases lay outside the gene matches. Germline CDR1 and CDR2: SGHAT and FQDESV (reference sequence). CDR3 protein: CASSRGLPGLAETEQYF. CDR3 bases: TGTGCCAGCAGCCGAGGCCTACCGGGACTAGCGGAGACGGAGCAGTACTTC.

This clone has only one observation. The chain combines TRBV2 with TRBJ1-5; D gene uncertain. Germline V gene lookup returns CDR1 SNHLY and CDR2 FYNNEI. This CDR3 has 16 residues. Between the trimmed V and J ends, which lost 5 bases and 5 bases, there was a span of 19 bases. For the CDR3, the DNA is TGTGCCAGCAGTACCGGGCTAAAGGCCCTCTATCAGCCCCAGCATTTT. It specifies CASSTGLKALYQPQHF.

J is TRBJ2-7 and V is TRBV18, with TRBD1 matching over 9 bases. CDR3 length equals 13 residues. From germline, CDR1 is KGHSH and CDR2 LQKENI. With 3 bases clipped from V and 7 bases from J, the junction kept 4 bases outside the gene matches. CDR3 bases: TGTGCCAGCTCACCCTGGACAGGGGAAGAGCAGTACTTC. This gives the protein CASSPWTGEEQYF.

The chain carries TRBV18 and TRBJ1-1; D remains unclear. The CDR3 totals 14 residues. Germline V gene sequence: CDR1 KGHSH, CDR2 LQKENI. V was cut by 3 bases and J by 1 base, with 9 bases left in between. The CDR3 sequence: CASSPGIWNTEAFF. CDR3 sequence (DNA): TGTGCCAGCTCACCCGGAATCTGGAACACTGAAGCTTTCTTT.

The chain has TRBV23-1 and TRBJ2-7; D might be TRBD2 (6 bases). TRBV23-1 is assigned to the ORF class and has an uncertain function. CDR3 length: 15 residues. Trimming removed 0 bases from V and 3 bases from J, with 12 bases in between. The CDR3 DNA follows: TGCGCCAGCAGTCAATCCTGGCGGGGCGTCTACGAGCAGTACTTC. It yields the protein CASSQSWRGVYEQYF.

The rearrangement uses TRBV15 and TRBJ2-1, with TRBD2 matching over 12 bases. V lost 5 bases to trimming and J lost 5 bases; unmatched junction nucleotides: 4. In germline, CDR1 is LNHNV, CDR2 YYDKDF (reference sequence). The CDR3 consists of 15 residues. The CDR3 DNA is TGTGCCACCAGCGAAAGACTAGCGGGGGACAATGAGCAGTTCTTC. This sequence encodes CATSERLAGDNEQFF.

V and J are TRBV9 and TRBJ2-1; the D is unclear. This CDR3 has 15 amino acids. V was shortened by 0 bases and J by 0 bases, with 7 bases between the two germline ends. Germline values: CDR1 SGDLS, CDR2 YYNGEE. In DNA form, the CDR3 reads TGTGCCAGCAGCGTAGGAACTAACTCCTACAATGAGCAGTTCTTC. Its translation is CASSVGTNSYNEQFF.

J is TRBJ2-2 and V is TRBV18; TRBD2 agrees at 7 bases. This CDR3 is 15 amino acids long. With V trimmed by 9 bases and J by 0 bases, 7 bases remained unmatched. The germline CDR1 and CDR2 sequences are KGHSH and LQKENI. The CDR3 sequence is CASSPGLSNTGELFF. The CDR3 nucleotides are TGTGCCAGTTCTCCGGGACTATCGAACACCGGGGAGCTGTTTTTT.

The gene calls are TRBV21-1 and TRBJ1-3. TRBV21-1 is a pseudogene. This CDR3 contains 11 residues. DNA of the CDR3: TGTGCCAGCAGCGCCGGAAACACCATATATTTT. Protein sequence: CASSAGNTIYF.

The CDR3 loop is CASSQAVYTEAFF. CDR3 sequence (DNA): TGCGCCAGCAGCCAAGCCGTCTACACTGAAGCTTTCTTT. The chain combines TRBV4-3 with TRBJ1-1; D is undetermined. The CDR3 is 13 amino acids. Germline-derived CDR1 and CDR2 are LGHNA and YSLEER. The V end lost 1 base, the J end lost 3 bases, and 6 bases lay between the germline ends.

This chain joins TRBV2 and TRBJ2-2, with 14 bases fitting TRBD2. The CDR3 runs 15 residues. V lost 7 bases, J lost 4 bases, and 2 bases stayed unmatched. Germline loops: CDR1 SNHLY, CDR2 FYNNEI. This CDR3 reads CASKGTSGGTGELFF. The CDR3 DNA sequence: TGTGCCAGCAAAGGGACTAGCGGGGGCACCGGGGAGCTGTTTTTT.

The V gene is TRBV9, the J gene TRBJ2-1; 7 bases agree with TRBD2. This CDR3 has 16 residues. V lost 4 bases and J lost 2; bases outside the gene matches: 9. Germline lookup yields CDR1 SGDLS and CDR2 YYNGEE. The CDR3 DNA reads TGTGCCAGCAGCTCCGCAGGCGGGAGTACCTACAATGAGCAGTTCTTC. Protein product: CASSSAGGSTYNEQFF.

This clone is a singleton in its sample. V gene TRBV21-1 combines with J gene TRBJ2-1; the table assigns TRBD2, which was not confirmed against the DNA. TRBV21-1 is described as a pseudogene. CDR3 size: 17 residues. The CDR3 DNA follows: TGTGCCAGCAGCAAAGTTAGCGGGGGGTTATCCTACAATGAGCAGTTCTTC. Translated: CASSKVSGGLSYNEQFF.

The CDR3 DNA reads as TGCGCCAGCAGGCCAAACAGGTCCCAGCCCCAGCATTTT. It is translated as CASRPNRSQPQHF. The chain uses TRBV5-1 and TRBJ1-5; D is perhaps TRBD1 (5 bases). Germline V gene data show CDR1 as SGHRS and CDR2 as YFSETQ. The CDR3 extends over 13 amino acids. Trimming stripped 5 bases from V and 7 bases from J, with 13 bases between.

The chain is built from TRBV5-1 and TRBJ1-1; perhaps TRBD1 as D (6 bases). The V end was cut by 0 bases, the J end by 4 bases, with 13 bases between. This CDR3 region has 15 residues. Germline assignment: CDR1 SGHRS and CDR2 YFSETQ. CDR3 nucleotides: TGCGCCAGCAGCTTGGAAGGGGGAGGCGGCACTGAAGCTTTCTTT. Its protein product is CASSLEGGGGTEAFF.

This chain joins TRBV7-6 and TRBJ2-5, with D perhaps matching TRBD1 (6 bases). Germline lookup yields CDR1 SGHVS and CDR2 FNYEAQ. There are 15 residues in the CDR3. Trimming took 7 bases from V and 1 from J, leaving 16 bases between them. In nucleotides, the CDR3 is TGTGCCAGCACCCAACTAGGGGGACCCCAAGAGACCCAGTACTTC. Protein sequence: CASTQLGGPQETQYF. Full variable domain (remainder filled in from reference TRBV7-6 and TRBJ2-5): GAGVSQSPRYKVTKRGQDVALRCDPISGHVSLYWYRQALGQGPEFLTYFNYEAQQDKSGLPNDRFSAERPEGSISTLTIQRTEQRDSAMYRCASTQLGGPQETQYFGPGTRLLVL.

This rearrangement joins TRBV11-2 to TRBJ1-1; a weak D match, TRBD1 (5 bases). Germline V lookup: CDR1 SGHAT, CDR2 FQNNGV. This CDR3 is 16 amino acids long. The V end was cut by 5 bases, the J end by 1 base, with 17 bases between. Here the CDR3 reads CASSPIQGKRNTEAFF. CDR3 nucleotide sequence: TGTGCCAGCAGCCCGATTCAGGGTAAGCGGAACACTGAAGCTTTCTTT. The variable domain in full, completed from reference TRBV11-2 and TRBJ1-1, reads EAGVAQSPRYKIIEKRQSVAFWCNPISGHATLYWYQQILGQGPKLLIQFQNNGVVDDSQLPKDRFSAERLKGVDSTLKIQPAKLEDSAVYLCASSPIQGKRNTEAFFGQGTRLTVV.

This clone was seen a handful of times. J is TRBJ1-3 and V is TRBV11-2; 11 nucleotides line up with TRBD1. Per the germline V gene, CDR1 is SGHAT and CDR2 is FQNNGV. There are 14 residues in the CDR3. Trimming at V came to 5 bases and at J to 5 bases, leaving 2 bases not matched to a gene. CDR3 amino acids: CASSRTGGRNTIYF. The DNA of the CDR3 is TGTGCCAGCAGCCGGACAGGGGGCAGAAACACCATATATTTT.

This rearrangement joins TRBV9 to TRBJ2-3, with 12 bases that match TRBD2. There are 20 residues in the CDR3. V shed 4 bases, J shed 1 base, and the junction held 16 bases outside the gene matches. Germline CDR1 reads SGDLS; CDR2 reads YYNGEE. The CDR3 DNA reads TGTGCCAGCAGCACCCGAGGACTAGCGGGGACCGGCATGGGCACAGATACGCAGTATTTT. Translating it yields CASSTRGLAGTGMGTDTQYF.

J is TRBJ1-1 and V is TRBV5-6; D might be TRBD1 (6 bases). The V and J ends lost 4 bases and 5 bases respectively, with 15 bases between them. CDR1 is SGHDT, CDR2 YYEEEE, per germline. The CDR3 extends over 14 amino acids. CDR3 sequence: CASSPGHWETEAFF. DNA for the CDR3: TGTGCCAGCAGCCCGGGACATTGGGAGACTGAAGCTTTCTTT.